The TCR beta chain described here comes from a study of T cell responses to AZD1222 COVID-19 vaccine. For the study at large: Pooled together were second doses at about 4 or about 12 weeks.

General observations from the study: Baseline antibody screening turned up just a handful of seropositive AZD1222 recipients.

TCRdb's copy holds only in-frame clones and misses some; the assay was immunoSEQ multiplex PCR. Among approximately 180,000 clones listed, about nine tenths were seen once. As to this clone: What it binds is unknown.

V dropped 6 bases and J dropped 4; count of bases not matched to a gene: 4. This CDR3 has 13 residues. From germline, CDR1 is ENHRY and CDR2 SYGVKD. This receptor was taken from an adult in good health. The source was peripheral blood, collected on day 0 of AZD1222 vaccination. The V call is TRBV10-3, the J call TRBJ2-7; 9 nucleotides agree with TRBD2. The CDR3: CAIRGSGGYEQYF. The CDR3 DNA sequence: TGTGCCATCAGAGGTAGCGGGGGATACGAGCAGTACTTC.